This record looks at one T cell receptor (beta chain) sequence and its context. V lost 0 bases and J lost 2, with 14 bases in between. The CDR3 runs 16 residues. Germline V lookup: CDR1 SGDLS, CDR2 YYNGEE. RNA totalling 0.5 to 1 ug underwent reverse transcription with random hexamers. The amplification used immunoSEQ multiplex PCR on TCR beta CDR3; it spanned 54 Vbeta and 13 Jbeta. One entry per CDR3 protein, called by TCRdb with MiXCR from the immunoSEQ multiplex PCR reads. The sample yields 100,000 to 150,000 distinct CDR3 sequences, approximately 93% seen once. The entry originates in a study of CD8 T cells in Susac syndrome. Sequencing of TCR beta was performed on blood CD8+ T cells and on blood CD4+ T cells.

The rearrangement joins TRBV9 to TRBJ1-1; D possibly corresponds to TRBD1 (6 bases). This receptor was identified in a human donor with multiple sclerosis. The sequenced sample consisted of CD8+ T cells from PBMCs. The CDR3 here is CASSVVGGGKNTEAFF. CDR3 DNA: TGTGCCAGCAGCGTAGTAGGAGGGGGGAAAAACACTGAAGCTTTCTTT. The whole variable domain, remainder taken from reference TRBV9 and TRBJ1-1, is DSGVTQTPKHLITATGQRVTLRCSPRSGDLSVYWYQQSLDQGLQFLIQYYNGEERAKGNILERFSAQQFPDLHSELNLSSLELGDSALYFCASSVVGGGKNTEAFFGQGTRLTVV.